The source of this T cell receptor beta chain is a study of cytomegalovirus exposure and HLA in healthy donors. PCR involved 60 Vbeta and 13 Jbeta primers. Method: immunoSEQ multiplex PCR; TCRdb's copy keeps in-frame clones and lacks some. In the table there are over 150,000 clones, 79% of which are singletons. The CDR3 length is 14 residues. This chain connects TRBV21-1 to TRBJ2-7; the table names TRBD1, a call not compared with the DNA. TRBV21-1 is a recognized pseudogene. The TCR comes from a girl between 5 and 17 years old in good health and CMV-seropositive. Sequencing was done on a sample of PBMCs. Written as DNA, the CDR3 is TGTGCCAGCAGCAACCTACAGGGTTCCTACGAGCAGTACTTC. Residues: CASSNLQGSYEQYF.